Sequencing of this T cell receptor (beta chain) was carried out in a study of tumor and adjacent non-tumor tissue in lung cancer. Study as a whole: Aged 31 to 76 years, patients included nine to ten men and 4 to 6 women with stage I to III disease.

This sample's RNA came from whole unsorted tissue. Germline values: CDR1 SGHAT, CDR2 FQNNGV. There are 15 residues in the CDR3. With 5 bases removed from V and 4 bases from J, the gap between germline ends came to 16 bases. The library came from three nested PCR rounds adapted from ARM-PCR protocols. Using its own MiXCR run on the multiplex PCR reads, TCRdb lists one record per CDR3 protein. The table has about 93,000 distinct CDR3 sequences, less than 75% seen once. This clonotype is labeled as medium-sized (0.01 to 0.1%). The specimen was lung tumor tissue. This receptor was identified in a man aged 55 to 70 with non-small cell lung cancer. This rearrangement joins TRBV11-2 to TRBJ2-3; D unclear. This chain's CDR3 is CASSRATTAADTQYF. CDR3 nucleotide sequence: TGTGCCAGCAGCCGGGCCACAACCGCCGCAGATACGCAGTATTTT.